Given below is one TCR beta chain in context. This sample is drawn from a study of CD8 T cells in Susac syndrome. RNA was extracted with the RNeasy kit, and a quantity of roughly 0.45 to 1 ug was reverse transcribed using random hexamers. With immunoSEQ multiplex PCR, TCR beta CDR3 was amplified across 54 Vbeta and 13 Jbeta. TCRdb ran MiXCR on the immunoSEQ multiplex PCR reads and lists one entry per CDR3 protein. The sample lists about 150,000 distinct CDR3 sequences; about 93% were seen once. Trimming stripped 6 bases from V and 2 bases from J, with 15 bases between. The CDR3 contains 15 residues. Germline assignment: CDR1 SGHRS and CDR2 YFSETQ. While CD8+ and CD4+ T cells were isolated negatively, TEMRA cells were enriched by FACS.

The origin of this receptor is a human donor with multiple sclerosis. The sample taken for sequencing was CD4+ T cells from PBMCs. V and J are TRBV5-1 and TRBJ1-3; D is unclear. Here the CDR3 DNA reads TGCGCCAGCACGTCGACACAGAGCCCTGGAAACACCATATATTTT. It codes for CASTSTQSPGNTIYF.